The entry below gives a single T cell receptor beta chain sequence along with its context. Its target is not known. This entry is derived from a study of shared clonotypes between healthy human individuals. Study results and limitations: The sampled material consisted only of blood, and tissue repertoires are likely to differ. The expectation was that sequencing depth would affect clonotype sharing among donors.

The CDR3 has 14 amino acids. The ends lost 5 bases at V and 8 bases at J; junction bases unmatched: 4. Germline assignment: CDR1 ENHRY and CDR2 SYGVKD. The assay was carried out at the deep level. The input for sorted-subset replicate PCRs was approximately 210 ng DNA, 25,000 to 35,000 T cell genomes. Produced via immunoSEQ multiplex PCR; TCRdb's table is partial and in-frame only. This table has 2 million to 3 million clones, around 94% appearing once. J is TRBJ2-1 and V is TRBV10-3; TRBD2 aligns across 12 bases. Sequencing was performed on naive CD4+ T cells sorted from blood. Subset reported: CD45RA+ positively selected. The source of this sequence is a man younger than 35 in good health. The CDR3 coding sequence is TGTGCCATCAGTCCTAGCGGGAGGGGGGATGAGCAGTTCTTC. This gives the protein CAISPSGRGDEQFF.